What follows are 8 T cell receptor beta chains derived from one specimen sequenced in a study of post-analysis software for immune sequencing data. Regarding the study as a whole: When patients were compared with controls, a handful of TRBV segments were more frequent, TRBV5-6, TRBV5-1 and TRBV20-1 among them.

No antigen has been identified for these receptors. Prepared TCR beta cDNA libraries contained unique molecular identifiers. Each CDR3 protein gets one entry after TCRdb re-called the PCR reads with MiXCR. The data contain about 380,000 distinct CDR3 sequences, approximately 38% of them singletons. Sequenced sample: blood. Receptors were obtained from a girl between 10 and 17 years old with multiple sclerosis.

The chain has TRBV20-1 and TRBJ2-4, with D perhaps TRBD2 (6 bases). Germline values: CDR1 DFQATT, CDR2 SNEGSKA (reference sequence). The CDR3 is made up of 16 amino acids. V lost 6 bases and J lost 3, with 21 bases in between. The CDR3: CSAPPRTGDDKNIQYF. The CDR3 DNA sequence: TGCAGTGCCCCCCCTCGGACGGGGGACGACAAAAACATTCAGTACTTC.

The chain joins TRBV6-5 to TRBJ2-3; D possibly corresponds to TRBD1 (5 bases). CDR3 length equals 16 residues. With 0 bases removed from V and 2 bases from J, the gap between germline ends came to 12 bases. In germline, CDR1 is MNHEY, CDR2 SVGAGI. The CDR3 coding sequence is TGTGCCAGCAGTTACTCCGTCTTAGGGGCCACAGATACGCAGTATTTT. Translation: CASSYSVLGATDTQYF.

The chain carries TRBV27 and TRBJ2-5, with D perhaps matching TRBD2 (5 bases). The germline V gene has CDR1 MNHEY and CDR2 SMNVEV (reference sequence). The length of the CDR3 is 17 residues. V was trimmed by 8 bases and J by 3 bases, leaving 25 bases between them. DNA of the CDR3: TGTGCCAGCGGTCCGCCCACTAGAGTTTGGGCAAAAGAGACCCAGTACTTC. It translates to CASGPPTRVWAKETQYF.

This clonotype occurred many times. The chain combines TRBV5-1 with TRBJ2-1; D is ambiguous. CDR3 length: 15 amino acids. Germline V lookup: CDR1 SGHRS, CDR2 YFSETQ. The germline V and J ends were trimmed by 4 bases and 3 bases, with 14 bases remaining between them. The CDR3 nucleotides are TGCGCCAGCAGCCCGTCAGACCACTTCTACAATGAGCAGTTCTTC. This codes for CASSPSDHFYNEQFF.

This clonotype was picked up a small number of times. The V call is TRBV2, the J call TRBJ2-5; D is undetermined. Trimming left V 1 base short and J 11 bases short, with 20 bases between. CDR1 is SNHLY, CDR2 FYNNEI, per germline. There are 15 residues in the CDR3. The CDR3 loop is CASSEGAALSREQYF. In DNA form, the CDR3 reads TGTGCCAGCAGTGAAGGGGCAGCCCTCTCGAGAGAGCAGTACTTC.

The table lists this clonotype with a few counts. This chain links TRBV3-1 with TRBJ1-1, with D possibly being TRBD1 (6 bases). Deletions cut 2 bases from V and 3 bases from J, with 7 bases between. The CDR3 consists of 13 residues. Germline-derived CDR1 and CDR2 are LGHDT and YNNKEL (reference sequence). CDR3 region: CASSQHRDTEAFF. The CDR3 region has the DNA TGTGCCAGCAGCCAACACAGGGACACTGAAGCTTTCTTT.

The chain combines TRBV20-1 with TRBJ2-3, with D maybe TRBD2 (6 bases). This CDR3 region has 15 residues. The V gene's germline CDR1 is DFQATT and CDR2 SNEGSKA (reference sequence). V lost 6 bases and J lost 3, with 19 bases in between. The CDR3 DNA is TGCAGTGCCCGGGGTGCGGGGTCTAAGACAGATACGCAGTATTTT. Residues: CSARGAGSKTDTQYF.

J is TRBJ1-1 and V is TRBV24-1; a possible D gene is TRBD1 (5 bases). The germline CDR1 and CDR2 sequences are KGHDR and SFDVKD. This CDR3 comprises 12 residues. Trimming removed 3 bases at V and 8 bases at J, with 9 bases between. The CDR3 protein is CATSDTGVEAFF. The CDR3 DNA reads TGTGCCACCAGTGATACGGGGGTCGAAGCTTTCTTT.